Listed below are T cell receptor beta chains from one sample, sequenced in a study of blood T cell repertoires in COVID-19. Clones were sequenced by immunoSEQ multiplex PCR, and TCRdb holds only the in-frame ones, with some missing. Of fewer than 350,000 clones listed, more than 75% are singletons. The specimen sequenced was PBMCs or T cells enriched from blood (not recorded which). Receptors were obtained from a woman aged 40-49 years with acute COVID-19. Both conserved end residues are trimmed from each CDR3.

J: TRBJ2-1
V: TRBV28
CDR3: ASSPQVPYGSGASYNEQF

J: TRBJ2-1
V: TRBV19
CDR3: ASSYLSGRGRGEQF

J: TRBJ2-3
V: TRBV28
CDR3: ASRSGQGWTQY

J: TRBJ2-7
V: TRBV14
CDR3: ASSQATGWDLEQY

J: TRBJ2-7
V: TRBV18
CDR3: ASSTPLGEQY

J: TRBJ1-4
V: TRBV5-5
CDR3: ASSLSTNEKLF

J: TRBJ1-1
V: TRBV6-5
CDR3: ASSRGGASTEAF

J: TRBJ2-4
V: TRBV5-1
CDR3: ASSQDLAKNIQY

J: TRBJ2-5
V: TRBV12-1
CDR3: ASSFCDSGGQETQY

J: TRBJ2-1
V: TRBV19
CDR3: ASSIAQRGGIWKIGEQF

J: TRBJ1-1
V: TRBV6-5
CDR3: ATSSGYTEAF

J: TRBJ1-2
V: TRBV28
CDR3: ASRQGGYGYT

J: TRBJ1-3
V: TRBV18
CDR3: ASSRTREVIGNTIY

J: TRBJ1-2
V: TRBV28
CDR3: ASSSRSYRGPSYGYT

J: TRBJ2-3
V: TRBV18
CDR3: ASSLPGGDTQY

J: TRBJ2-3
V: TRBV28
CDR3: ASSSPGRGGDTQY

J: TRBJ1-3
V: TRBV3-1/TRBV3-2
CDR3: ASSVGLRGSGNTIY

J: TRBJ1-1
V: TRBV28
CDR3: ASSLWIRGLWAF

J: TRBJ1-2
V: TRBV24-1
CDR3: ATSGTGAFYGYT

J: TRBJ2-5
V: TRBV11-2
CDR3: ASSLYSGQIRGETQY

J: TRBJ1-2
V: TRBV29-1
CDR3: SVAFHRKVRGYT

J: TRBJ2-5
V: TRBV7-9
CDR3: ASSSEGETQY

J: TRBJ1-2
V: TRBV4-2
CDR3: ASSREQGADYGYT

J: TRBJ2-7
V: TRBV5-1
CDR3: ASSGRGDEQY

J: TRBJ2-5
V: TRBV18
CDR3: ASAAGGPPETQY

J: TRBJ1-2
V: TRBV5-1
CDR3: ASSSGQGGYGYT

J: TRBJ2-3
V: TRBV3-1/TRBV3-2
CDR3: ASSQKTSRRLAGVTDTQY

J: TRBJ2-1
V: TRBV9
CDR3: ASTQGAGGRYEQF

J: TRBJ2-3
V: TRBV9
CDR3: ASSPRGAGIADTQY

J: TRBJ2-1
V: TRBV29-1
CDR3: SVEDRAGKDNEQF

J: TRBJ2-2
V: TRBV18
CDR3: ASSPIGQNTGELF

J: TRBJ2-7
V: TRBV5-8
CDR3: ASSHSGAYEQY

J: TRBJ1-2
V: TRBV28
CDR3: ASSPRGRLDGYT

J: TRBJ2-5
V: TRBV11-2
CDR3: ASSLGQGQETQY

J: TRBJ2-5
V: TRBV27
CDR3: ASSPNRVGETQY

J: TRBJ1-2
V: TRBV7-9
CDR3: ASSLELERGYT

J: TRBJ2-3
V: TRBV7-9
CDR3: ASSDPWTGDSTDTQY

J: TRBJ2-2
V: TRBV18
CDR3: ASSAQGKYTGELF

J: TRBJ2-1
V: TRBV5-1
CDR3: ASSLLPSGKGNEQF

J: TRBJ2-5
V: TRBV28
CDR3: ASSSGQQETQY

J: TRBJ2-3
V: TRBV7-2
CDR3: ASSSLRGGVDTQY

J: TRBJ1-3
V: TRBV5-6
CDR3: ASSLGTGSGGNTIY

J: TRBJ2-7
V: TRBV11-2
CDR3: ASSLDRGVAGTYEQY

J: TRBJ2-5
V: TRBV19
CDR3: ASSIGSTSGFMTQY

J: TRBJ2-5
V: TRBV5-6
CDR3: ASSLKVQGFDQETQY

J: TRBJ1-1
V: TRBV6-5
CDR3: ASSGLGTGNTEAF